This passage covers 7 T cell receptor beta chains from one sample sequenced in a study of blood T cell repertoires in COVID-19 (dated by TCRdb to 2020 to 2021). Library generation was performed with the immunoSEQ multiplex PCR assay. The clones in this table, taken by TCRdb from immuneACCESS, are in-frame only. Not every clone is retained; where verified, under half of the shortfall comes from an unresolved V gene, and the cause of the rest is unknown. This sample lists 150,000 or so clones; just under 85% were detected once. The top ten hold about 10% of the sample. The source material was PBMCs or T cells enriched from blood (not recorded which). Source of these receptors: a man aged 50 to 60 who had recovered from COVID-19.

This rearrangement joins TRBV20-1 to TRBJ2-7; D is uncertain. Germline values: CDR1 DFQATT, CDR2 SNEGSKA (reference sequence). V was shortened by 0 bases and J by 6 bases, with 6 bases between the two germline ends. The CDR3 sequence is 11 residues long. The CDR3 is CSARENGEQYF. The CDR3 nucleotides are TGCAGTGCTAGAGAGAACGGCGAGCAGTACTTC.

V gene TRBV6-5 combines with J gene TRBJ2-1; 9 nucleotides align to TRBD1. This CDR3 is 14 amino acids long. V lost 7 bases and J lost 7; bases outside the gene matches: 8. Looked up from germline, CDR1 is MNHEY and CDR2 is SVGAGI. CDR3 sequence: CASKQGQGRNEQFF. CDR3 in DNA: TGTGCCAGCAAGCAGGGACAGGGTAGGAATGAGCAGTTCTTC.

This sequence joins TRBV5-6 and TRBJ2-7; 7 bases agree with TRBD2. With 3 bases clipped from V and 5 bases from J, the junction kept 11 bases outside the gene matches. The CDR3 consists of 15 residues. Germline CDR1 reads SGHDT; CDR2 reads YYEEEE. The CDR3 sequence is CASSWVGRGENEQYF. CDR3 DNA: TGTGCCAGCAGCTGGGTCGGTCGGGGGGAAAACGAGCAGTACTTC.

This clone has only a few counts. The rearrangement links TRBV11-3 to TRBJ2-1; 12 nucleotides agree with TRBD2. Looked up from germline, CDR1 is SGHNT and CDR2 is YENEEA. CDR3 length: 16 residues. V was clipped by 0 bases and J by 9 bases; unmatched bases: 6. The CDR3, as DNA: TGTGCCAGCAGCTTAGATCTAGCGGGGGGGCGTAGTGAGCAGTTCTTC. This encodes CASSLDLAGGRSEQFF.

The chain is built from TRBV4-1 and TRBJ2-3; 7 bases are shared with TRBD2. The germline CDR1 and CDR2 sequences are MGHRA and YSYEKL. J lost 5 bases, V lost 0 bases, and 8 bases had no gene match. CDR3 length: 16 residues. This CDR3 is CASSQEGQAGQDTQYF. The CDR3 nucleotides read TGCGCCAGCAGCCAAGAAGGGCAAGCGGGGCAAGATACGCAGTATTTT.

The chain's CDR3 is CASSVIKDRVNAYEQYF. The CDR3 nucleotides read TGTGCCAGCAGCGTCATCAAGGACAGGGTCAACGCCTACGAGCAGTACTTC. The rearrangement uses TRBV7-6 and TRBJ2-7, with 8 bases fitting TRBD1. The CDR3 runs 17 residues. The V gene end was trimmed by 5 bases and the J gene end by 2 bases; junction bases not matched to a gene: 14. Per the germline V gene, CDR1 is SGHVS and CDR2 is FNYEAQ.

This chain connects TRBV7-8 to TRBJ1-4; 7 bases fit TRBD1. This CDR3 has 15 amino acids. From germline, CDR1 is SGHVS and CDR2 FQNEAQ. Losses at the gene ends were 5 bases for V and 3 bases for J; bases not matched to a gene: 6. CDR3 DNA sequence: TGTGCCAGCAGCCGCCTGGGACAGCCTAATGAAAAACTGTTTTTT. Translating it yields CASSRLGQPNEKLFF. The complete variable domain, with remaining parts taken from reference TRBV7-8 and TRBJ1-4, reads GAGVSQSPRYKVAKRGQDVALRCDPISGHVSLFWYQQALGQGPEFLTYFQNEAQLDKSGLPSDRFFAERPEGSVSTLKIQRTQQEDSAVYLCASSRLGQPNEKLFFGSGTQLSVL.